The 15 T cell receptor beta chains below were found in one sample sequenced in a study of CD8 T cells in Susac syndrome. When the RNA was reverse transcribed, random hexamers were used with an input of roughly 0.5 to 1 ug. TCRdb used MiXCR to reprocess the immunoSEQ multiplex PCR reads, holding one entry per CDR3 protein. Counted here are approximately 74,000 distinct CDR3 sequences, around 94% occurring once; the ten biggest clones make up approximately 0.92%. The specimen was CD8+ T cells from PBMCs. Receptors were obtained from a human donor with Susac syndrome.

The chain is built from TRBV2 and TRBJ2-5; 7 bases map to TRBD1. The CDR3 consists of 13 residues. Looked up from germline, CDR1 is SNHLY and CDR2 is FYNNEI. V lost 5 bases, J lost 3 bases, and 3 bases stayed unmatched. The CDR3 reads CASSKGTEETQYF. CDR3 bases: TGTGCCAGCAGTAAGGGGACAGAAGAGACCCAGTACTTC.

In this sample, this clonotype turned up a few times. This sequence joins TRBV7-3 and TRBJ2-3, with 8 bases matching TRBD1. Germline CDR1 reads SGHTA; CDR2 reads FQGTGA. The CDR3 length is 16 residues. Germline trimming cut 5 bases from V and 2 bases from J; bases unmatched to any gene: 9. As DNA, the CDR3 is TGTGCCAGCAGCCGTGACAGGGGCCCGATCACAGATACGCAGTATTTT. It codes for CASSRDRGPITDTQYF.

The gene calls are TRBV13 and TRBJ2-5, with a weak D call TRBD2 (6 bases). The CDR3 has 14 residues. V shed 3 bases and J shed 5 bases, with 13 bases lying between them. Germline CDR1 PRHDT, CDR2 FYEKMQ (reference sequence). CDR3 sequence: CASSFFGTRETQYF. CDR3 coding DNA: TGTGCCAGCAGCTTCTTTGGGACTCGGGAGACCCAGTACTTC.

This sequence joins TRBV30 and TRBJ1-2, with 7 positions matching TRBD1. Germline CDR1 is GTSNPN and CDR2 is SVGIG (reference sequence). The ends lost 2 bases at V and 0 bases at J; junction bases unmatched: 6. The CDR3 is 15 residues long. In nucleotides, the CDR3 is TGTGCCTGGAGTTGGGCCGGGACAGCTAACTATGGCTACACCTTC. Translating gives CAWSWAGTANYGYTF.

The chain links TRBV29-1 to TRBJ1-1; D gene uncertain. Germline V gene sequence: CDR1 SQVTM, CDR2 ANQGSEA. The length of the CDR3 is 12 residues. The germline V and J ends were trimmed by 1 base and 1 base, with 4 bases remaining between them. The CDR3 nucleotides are TGCAGCGTTGAAGGTGAGAACACTGAAGCTTTCTTT. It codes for CSVEGENTEAFF.

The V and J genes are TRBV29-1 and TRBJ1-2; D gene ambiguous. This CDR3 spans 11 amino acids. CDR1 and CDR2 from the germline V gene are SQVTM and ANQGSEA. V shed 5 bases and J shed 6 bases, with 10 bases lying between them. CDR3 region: CSVFPPDGYTF. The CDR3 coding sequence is TGCAGCGTTTTCCCCCCCGATGGCTACACCTTC. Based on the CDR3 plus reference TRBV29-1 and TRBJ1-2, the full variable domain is SAVISQKPSRDICQRGTSLTIQCQVDSQVTMMFWYRQQPGQSLTLIATANQGSEATYESGFVIDKFPISRPNLTFSTLTVSNMSPEDSSIYLCSVFPPDGYTFGSGTRLTVV.

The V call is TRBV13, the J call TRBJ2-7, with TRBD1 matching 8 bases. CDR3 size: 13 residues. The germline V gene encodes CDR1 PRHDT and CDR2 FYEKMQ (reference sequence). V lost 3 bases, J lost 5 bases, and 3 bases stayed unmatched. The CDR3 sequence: CASSFDRGDEQYF. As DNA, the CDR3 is TGTGCCAGCAGCTTCGACAGGGGAGACGAGCAGTACTTC.

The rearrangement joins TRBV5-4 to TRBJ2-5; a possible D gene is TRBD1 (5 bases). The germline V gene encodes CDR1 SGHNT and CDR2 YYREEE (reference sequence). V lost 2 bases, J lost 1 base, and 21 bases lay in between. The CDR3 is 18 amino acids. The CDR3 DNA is TGTGCCAGCAGCTTAAGGGCAGGGCCCCACCCCTTCCAAGAGACCCAGTACTTC. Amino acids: CASSLRAGPHPFQETQYF.

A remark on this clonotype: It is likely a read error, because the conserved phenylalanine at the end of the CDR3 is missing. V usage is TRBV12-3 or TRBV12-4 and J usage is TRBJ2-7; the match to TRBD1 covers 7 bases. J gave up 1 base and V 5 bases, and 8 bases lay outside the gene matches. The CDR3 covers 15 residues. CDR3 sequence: CASSHPLTGSYEQYY. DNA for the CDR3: TGTGCCAGCAGTCACCCTCTGACAGGGTCCTACGAGCAGTACTAC.

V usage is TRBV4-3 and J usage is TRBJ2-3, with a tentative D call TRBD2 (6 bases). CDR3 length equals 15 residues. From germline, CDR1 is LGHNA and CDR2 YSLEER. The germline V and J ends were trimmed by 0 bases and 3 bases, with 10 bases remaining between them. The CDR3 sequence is CASSQDREWTDTQYF. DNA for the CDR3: TGCGCCAGCAGCCAAGACCGGGAGTGGACAGATACGCAGTATTTT.

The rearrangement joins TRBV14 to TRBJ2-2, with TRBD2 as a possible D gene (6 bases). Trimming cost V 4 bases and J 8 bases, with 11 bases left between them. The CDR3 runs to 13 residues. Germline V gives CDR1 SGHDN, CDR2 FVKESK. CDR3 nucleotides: TGTGCCAGCAGCCGCCACGGGGGTGGGGAGCTGTTTTTT. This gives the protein CASSRHGGGELFF.

The CDR3 here is CASSEAGTSGLTYEQYF. The DNA of the CDR3 is TGTGCCAGCAGTGAAGCTGGGACTAGCGGCCTTACCTACGAGCAGTACTTC. This chain connects TRBV2 to TRBJ2-7; 11 positions agree with TRBD2. Trimming cost V 0 bases and J 2 bases; bases outside gene matches: 6. This CDR3 has 17 residues. Germline V lookup: CDR1 SNHLY, CDR2 FYNNEI. The full variable domain, its missing parts supplied by reference TRBV2 and TRBJ2-7, is EPEVTQTPSHQVTQMGQEVILRCVPISNHLYFYWYRQILGQKVEFLVSFYNNEISEKSEIFDDQFSVERPDGSNFTLKIRSTKLEDSAMYFCASSEAGTSGLTYEQYFGPGTRLTVT.

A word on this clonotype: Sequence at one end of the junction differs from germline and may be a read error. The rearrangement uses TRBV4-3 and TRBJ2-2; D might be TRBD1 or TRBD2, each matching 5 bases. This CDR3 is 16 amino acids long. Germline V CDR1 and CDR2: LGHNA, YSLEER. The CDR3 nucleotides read TGCGCCAGCAGCCAAGACCCCCTCGGGGCTGGCGAGGAGCTTTTTTTT. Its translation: CASSQDPLGAGEELFF.

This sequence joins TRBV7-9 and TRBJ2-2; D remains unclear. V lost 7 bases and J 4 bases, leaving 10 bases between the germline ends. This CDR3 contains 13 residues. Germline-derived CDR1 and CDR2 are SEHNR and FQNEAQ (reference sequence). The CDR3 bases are TGTGCCAGCACCGAAGATCCCACCGGGGAGCTGTTTTTT. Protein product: CASTEDPTGELFF. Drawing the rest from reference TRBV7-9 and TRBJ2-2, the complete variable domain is DTGVSQNPRHKITKRGQNVTFRCDPISEHNRLYWYRQTLGQGPEFLTYFQNEAQLEKSRLLSDRFSAERPKGSFSTLEIQRTEQGDSAMYLCASTEDPTGELFFGEGSRLTVL.

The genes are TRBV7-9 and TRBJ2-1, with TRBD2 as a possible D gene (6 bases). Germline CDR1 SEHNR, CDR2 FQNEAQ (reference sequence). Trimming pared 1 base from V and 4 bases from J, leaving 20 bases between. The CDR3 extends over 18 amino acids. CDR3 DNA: TGTGCCAGCAGCTTAGAAAATGGCGGCGGGAACGGTTACAATGAGCAGTTCTTC. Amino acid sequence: CASSLENGGGNGYNEQFF.